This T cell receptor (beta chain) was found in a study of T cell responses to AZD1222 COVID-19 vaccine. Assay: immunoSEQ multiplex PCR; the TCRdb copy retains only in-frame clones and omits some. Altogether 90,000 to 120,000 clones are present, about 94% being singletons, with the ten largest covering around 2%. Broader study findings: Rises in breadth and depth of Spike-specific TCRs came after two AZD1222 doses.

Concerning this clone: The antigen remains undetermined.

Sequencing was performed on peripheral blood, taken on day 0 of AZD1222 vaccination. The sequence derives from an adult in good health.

CDR3 DNA sequence: TGTGCCAGCAGAGGGGACGGAAATAGCAATCAGCCCCAGCATTTT. It encodes CASRGDGNSNQPQHF. This chain joins TRBV27 and TRBJ1-5, with D possibly TRBD1 on 5 matching bases. The CDR3 loop spans 15 amino acids. CDR1 and CDR2 from the germline V gene are MNHEY and SMNVEV (reference sequence). Trimming removed 6 bases from V and 0 bases from J, with 12 bases in between.